This TCR beta chain came from a study of cytomegalovirus exposure and HLA in healthy donors. Study-level information: A subsequent analysis reported that the 120 or so validation repertoires were produced on the same platform that had also been used for the roughly 710 first-cohort repertoires. Whole-study findings and limits: Confirmation in vitro established that a few CMV-associated chains were specific for CMV antigens.

As to this clone: Its antigen is as yet unknown.

The CDR3 has 16 residues. The V gene end was trimmed by 5 bases and the J gene end by 4 bases; junction bases not matched to a gene: 10. Germline CDR1 reads SGHTA; CDR2 reads FQGNSA. Separate from the approximately 670-subject first cohort, the approximately 130-subject validation cohort was the one that the donors belonged to. Measured with immunoSEQ multiplex PCR; TCRdb has only the in-frame clones, and not every one. Of about 110,000 clones in the sample, about nine tenths were seen once. Sequenced material: PBMCs. This clonotype originated in a woman younger than 30 in good health and CMV-seronegative. V gene TRBV7-2 combines with J gene TRBJ1-2; 10 nucleotides align to TRBD1. The chain's CDR3 is CASSPPGTGDLYGYTF. The CDR3 bases are TGTGCCAGCAGCCCACCGGGGACAGGGGATCTCTATGGCTACACCTTC.